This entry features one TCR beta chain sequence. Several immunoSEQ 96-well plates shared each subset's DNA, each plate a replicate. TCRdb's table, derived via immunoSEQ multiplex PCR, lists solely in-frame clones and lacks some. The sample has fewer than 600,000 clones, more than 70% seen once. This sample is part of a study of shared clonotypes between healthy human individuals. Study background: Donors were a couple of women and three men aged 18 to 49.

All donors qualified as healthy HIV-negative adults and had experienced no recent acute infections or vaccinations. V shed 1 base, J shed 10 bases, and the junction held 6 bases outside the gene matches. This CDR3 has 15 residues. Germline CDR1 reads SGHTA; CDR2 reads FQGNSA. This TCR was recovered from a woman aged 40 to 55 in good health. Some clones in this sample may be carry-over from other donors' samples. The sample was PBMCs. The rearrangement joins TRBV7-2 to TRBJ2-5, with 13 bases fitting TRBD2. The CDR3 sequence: CASSLELAGGMLQYF. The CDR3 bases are TGTGCCAGCAGCTTAGAACTAGCGGGAGGGATGCTCCAGTACTTC.